This TCR beta chain was sequenced for a study of blood T cell repertoires in COVID-19. Study-level information: The analysed material was cDNA or gDNA that came from T cells, B-cell-depleted T cells, or PBMCs.

The cohort comprised adults aged about 18 to 89 years residing in approximately 22 US areas. Per the original methods: By means of reference gene primer amplification, nucleated cell counts were estimated. Profiling relied on immunoSEQ multiplex PCR, and the TCRdb table lists in-frame clones only, not all of them. V, J and clone size derive from that table, while D and trimming were established from the DNA sequence. The sample contains roughly 220,000 clones, 84% of which appear only once. V lost 5 bases and J lost 7, with 14 bases in between. The CDR3 runs 13 residues. This chain joins TRBV12-3 or TRBV12-4 and TRBJ1-1, with D possibly TRBD1 on 5 matching bases. The receptor comes from a woman in her 40s who had recovered from COVID-19. The sequenced material came from PBMCs or T cells enriched from blood (not recorded which). For the CDR3, the DNA is TGTGCCAGCAGTCCCGGGGGGTTAGGTGAAGCTTTCTTT. Protein sequence: CASSPGGLGEAFF.